This entry concerns a single TCR beta chain. Amplification used 60 Vbeta primers and 13 Jbeta primers. Here immunoSEQ multiplex PCR was the method, and the copy in TCRdb shows in-frame clones only, minus some. The table shows about 95,000 clones, with about two thirds occurring only once. Germline values: CDR1 LGHNA, CDR2 YSLEER. V shed 4 bases, J shed 0 bases, and the junction held 1 base outside the gene matches. CDR3 length equals 15 residues. This specimen belongs to a study of cytomegalovirus exposure and HLA in healthy donors. Input material: PBMCs. The gene calls are TRBV4-3 and TRBJ2-2, with 8 bases matching TRBD2. This receptor was taken from a woman between 50 and 59 years old in good health and CMV-seropositive. The CDR3 coding sequence is TGCGCCAGCAGCCGTAGCGGGGCGAACACCGGGGAGCTGTTTTTT. Encoded protein: CASSRSGANTGELFF.